The following is a T cell receptor beta chain sequence with its context. The assay was immunoSEQ multiplex PCR, and TCRdb's table has in-frame clones only and misses some. There are around 80,000 clones in the sample; 80% to 85% occur only once, and approximately 0.45% lies in the top ten. This entry belongs to a study of T cell clones after liver transplantation. The wider study: Post-transplant blood was tracked for graft-donor-reactive T cell clones identified in a pre-transplant mixed lymphocyte reaction. Blood was drawn pre-transplant, before withdrawal, and after full or failed withdrawal. Until 12-24 months post-transplant, subjects got standard immunosuppression and no induction.

CD3+CD4+ and CD3+CD8+ cells were FACS-sorted from thawed unstimulated PBMCs. The CDR3 consists of 19 residues. Per germline, CDR1 MDHEN and CDR2 SYDVKM. J was trimmed by 4 bases and V by 5 bases; bases with no gene match: 17. The V call is TRBV28, the J call TRBJ2-6, with 7 positions matching TRBD1. The sequencing used CD4+ T cells from blood, collected approximately 3.5 years after liver transplant. The sequence was obtained from a human patient who received a liver transplant. Some of the T cells might come from the graft donor. CDR3 loop: CASSRPWARGTGGANVLTF. The CDR3 region has the DNA TGTGCCAGCAGTCGCCCCTGGGCCAGGGGGACGGGCGGGGCCAACGTCCTGACTTTC. The entire variable domain, with the rest obtained from reference TRBV28 and TRBJ2-6, is as follows: DVKVTQSSRYLVKRTGEKVFLECVQDMDHENMFWYRQDPGLGLRLIYFSYDVKMKEKGDIPEGYSVSREKKERFSLILESASTNQTSMYLCASSRPWARGTGGANVLTFGAGSRLTVL.